Shown below are 17 T cell receptor beta chains from a single sample sequenced in a study of CD8+CD57+ T cells in acquired aplastic anemia. Sequencing involved patients with CD8+CD57+ cell expansion previously shown by flow cytometry. The TCR beta profiling, which covered VDJ combination and CDR3 sequence, was carried out using genomic DNA as the template. TCRdb used MiXCR to reprocess the reads, holding one entry per CDR3 protein. The data contain 200,000 to 300,000 distinct CDR3 sequences, approximately 45% of them singletons. Sequencing input: sorted CD4+, CD8+, or CD8+CD57+ T cells (not recorded which) from PBMCs. The receptors come from a human donor with aplastic anemia.

The CDR3 DNA sequence: TGTGCCAGCAGCCAAGAGGGGAGTCGCGAGCAGTACTTC. Its translation: CASSQEGSREQYF. The rearrangement uses TRBV14 and TRBJ2-7, with a tentative D call TRBD2 (5 bases). Trimming cost V 0 bases and J 6 bases, with 9 bases left between them. The CDR3 extends over 13 amino acids. Germline V gene sequence: CDR1 SGHDN, CDR2 FVKESK. Full variable domain (rest looked up from reference TRBV14 and TRBJ2-7): EAGVTQFPSHSVIEKGQTVTLRCDPISGHDNLYWYRRVMGKEIKFLLHFVKESKQDESGMPNNRFLAERTGGTYSTLKVQPAELEDSGVYFCASSQEGSREQYFGPGTRLTVT.

This clonotype was detected once. This chain connects TRBV9 to TRBJ2-4; D is ambiguous. V was shortened by 0 bases and J by 6 bases, with 7 bases between the two germline ends. The CDR3 has 13 amino acids. In germline, CDR1 is SGDLS, CDR2 YYNGEE. The CDR3 DNA follows: TGTGCCAGCAGCGTAGGGTATGGAAACATTCAGTACTTC. Amino acid sequence: CASSVGYGNIQYF.

To note about this clonotype: Because it lacks the conserved phenylalanine or tryptophan at the end, this CDR3 is likely a read error. The chain links TRBV7-2 to TRBJ2-2; 8 bases align to TRBD2. Germline assignment: CDR1 SGHTA and CDR2 FQGNSA. The CDR3 contains 13 residues. V lost 10 bases and J lost 3; bases outside the gene matches: 4. The CDR3: CATGTSYTGELFS. The CDR3, as DNA: TGTGCCACCGGGACTAGTTACACCGGGGAGCTGTTTAGT.

There are many counts of this clonotype. V is TRBV2 and J is TRBJ1-6, with 7 bases fitting TRBD1. From germline, CDR1 is SNHLY and CDR2 FYNNEI. V was pared by 1 base and J by 9 bases, with 6 bases of the junction left unmatched. The CDR3 runs to 15 residues. CDR3 sequence (DNA): TGTGCCAGCAGTGAAGGACAGGGTTTGGGTTCACCCCTCCACTTT. Its translation is CASSEGQGLGSPLHF.

The chain employs TRBV19 and TRBJ2-7; 15 positions match TRBD2. Looked up from germline, CDR1 is LNHDA and CDR2 is SQIVND (reference sequence). Trimming removed 6 bases from V and 3 bases from J; junction bases left unmatched: 3. This CDR3 contains 15 residues. CDR3 sequence (DNA): TGTGCCAGTAGCCGGACTAGCGGGAGGGACTACGAGCAGTACTTC. The encoded protein is CASSRTSGRDYEQYF.

This sequence joins TRBV6-6 and TRBJ2-5; TRBD2 agrees at 9 bases. Losses at the gene ends were 8 bases for V and 5 bases for J; bases not matched to a gene: 9. CDR3 length: 14 amino acids. Germline lookup yields CDR1 MNHNY and CDR2 SVGAGI (reference sequence). CDR3 nucleotide sequence: TGTGCCAGCTCCATCGGGACTAGCAGGGAGACCCAGTACTTC. This sequence encodes CASSIGTSRETQYF.

This clonotype was found once. This chain links TRBV11-3 with TRBJ2-1, with D tentatively TRBD2 (5 bases). The CDR3 sequence is 14 residues long. CDR1 SGHNT and CDR2 YENEEA come from the germline V gene. Trimming took off 2 bases at V and 6 bases at J, with 11 bases between the two ends. In DNA, the CDR3 is TGTGCCAGCAGCTTAACGGACTCCAGCAATGAGCAGTTCTTC. It translates to CASSLTDSSNEQFF.

This chain connects TRBV20-1 to TRBJ2-2; D is possibly TRBD1 or TRBD2 (5 bases each). The DNA matches TRBJ2-3 better at its end, which makes the J call doubtful. The CDR3 is 15 residues long. Germline CDR1 and CDR2: DFQATT and SNEGSKA (reference sequence). The CDR3 loop is CSARGGESSTDTQYF. DNA for the CDR3: TGCAGTGCTAGAGGAGGGGAGAGCAGCACAGATACGCAGTATTTT.

The chain links TRBV10-3 to TRBJ1-2, with D possibly TRBD1 on 5 matching bases. The germline CDR1 and CDR2 sequences are ENHRY and SYGVKD. This CDR3 spans 12 amino acids. V was trimmed by 4 bases and J by 7 bases, leaving 10 bases between them. Here the CDR3 DNA reads TGTGCCATCAGTGTTTCCCAGGGTGGCTACACCTTC. Amino acids: CAISVSQGGYTF.

This clonotype was seen a handful of times. The genes are TRBV7-2 and TRBJ1-2; the D gene is possibly TRBD1 (5 bases). Per germline, CDR1 SGHTA and CDR2 FQGNSA. Trimming removed 6 bases from V and 4 bases from J, with 15 bases in between. CDR3 size: 14 residues. The CDR3 DNA is TGTGCCAGCAGTTTAATTGGGGGTGGCTATGGCTACACCTTC. Amino acid sequence: CASSLIGGGYGYTF.

This clonotype was picked up many times. This chain connects TRBV13 to TRBJ2-5; a weak D match, TRBD1 (5 bases). The germline gives CDR1 PRHDT, CDR2 FYEKMQ (reference sequence). The CDR3 has 13 amino acids. Trimming removed 3 bases from V and 2 bases from J, with 7 bases in between. The CDR3 loop reads CASSLDTQETQYF. The CDR3 bases are TGTGCCAGCAGCTTGGACACGCAAGAGACCCAGTACTTC.

Comments on this clonotype: The missing conserved phenylalanine or tryptophan at the end of this CDR3 makes a read error likely. The DNA is left out, because the CDR3 cannot be placed on it with certainty; the CDR3 is given as TCRdb lists it. The chain has TRBV14 and TRBJ1-1. The germline V gene encodes CDR1 SGHDN and CDR2 FVKESK. The CDR3 has 11 residues if both end residues are counted. The CDR3 sequence: CASSQKKEAFL.

This clonotype has just one count. The chain employs TRBV5-4 and TRBJ2-7; tentatively, D is TRBD1 (5 bases). CDR1 and CDR2 from the germline V gene are SGHNT and YYREEE (reference sequence). The CDR3 length is 16 residues. Deletions cut 3 bases from V and 3 bases from J, with 19 bases between. Here the CDR3 DNA reads TGTGCCAGCAGCTGGCGTTCTGGGCAGGGTCACTACGAGCAGTACTTC. Its translation: CASSWRSGQGHYEQYF.

This clonotype has more than one count but fewer than ten. It may be a read error: a sequence one base away is much more abundant. The genes are TRBV20-1 and TRBJ2-7; tentatively, D is TRBD1 (6 bases). Germline V gene lookup returns CDR1 DFQATT and CDR2 SNEGSKA (reference sequence). Trimming took off 3 bases at V and 5 bases at J, with 20 bases between the two ends. CDR3 length: 15 residues. Here the CDR3 DNA reads TGCAGTGCTAGGCCTTGGGTAAACAGGGTACACGAGCAGTACTTC. Its protein is CSARPWVNRVHEQYF.

At least ten counts were recorded for this clonotype. The chain joins TRBV12-3 or TRBV12-4 to TRBJ1-5, with D unclear. V was cut by 3 bases and J by 0 bases, with 6 bases left in between. The CDR3 covers 14 residues. This chain's CDR3 is CASSFGGSNQPQHF. As DNA, the CDR3 is TGTGCCAGCAGTTTTGGTGGTAGCAATCAGCCCCAGCATTTT.

This clonotype has a count of ten or more. The chain employs TRBV7-9 and TRBJ2-2; D may be TRBD2 (6 bases). V lost 5 bases and J 4 bases, leaving 14 bases between the germline ends. Germline CDR1 SEHNR, CDR2 FQNEAQ (reference sequence). This CDR3 contains 15 residues. The CDR3 sequence is CASSVTSFATGELFF. The CDR3 nucleotides read TGTGCCAGCAGCGTGACTAGTTTTGCCACCGGGGAGCTGTTTTTT.

This clonotype was recorded at least ten times. The genes are TRBV28 and TRBJ2-7; D gene uncertain. From germline, CDR1 is MDHEN and CDR2 SYDVKM. V was cut by 5 bases and J by 1 base, with 6 bases left in between. This CDR3 is built from 12 residues. The CDR3 DNA follows: TGTGCCAGCAGTCCCCAGTCCTACGAGCAGTACTTC. It codes for CASSPQSYEQYF. Combining the CDR3 with reference TRBV28 and TRBJ2-7 gives the whole variable domain DVKVTQSSRYLVKRTGEKVFLECVQDMDHENMFWYRQDPGLGLRLIYFSYDVKMKEKGDIPEGYSVSREKKERFSLILESASTNQTSMYLCASSPQSYEQYFGPGTRLTVT.